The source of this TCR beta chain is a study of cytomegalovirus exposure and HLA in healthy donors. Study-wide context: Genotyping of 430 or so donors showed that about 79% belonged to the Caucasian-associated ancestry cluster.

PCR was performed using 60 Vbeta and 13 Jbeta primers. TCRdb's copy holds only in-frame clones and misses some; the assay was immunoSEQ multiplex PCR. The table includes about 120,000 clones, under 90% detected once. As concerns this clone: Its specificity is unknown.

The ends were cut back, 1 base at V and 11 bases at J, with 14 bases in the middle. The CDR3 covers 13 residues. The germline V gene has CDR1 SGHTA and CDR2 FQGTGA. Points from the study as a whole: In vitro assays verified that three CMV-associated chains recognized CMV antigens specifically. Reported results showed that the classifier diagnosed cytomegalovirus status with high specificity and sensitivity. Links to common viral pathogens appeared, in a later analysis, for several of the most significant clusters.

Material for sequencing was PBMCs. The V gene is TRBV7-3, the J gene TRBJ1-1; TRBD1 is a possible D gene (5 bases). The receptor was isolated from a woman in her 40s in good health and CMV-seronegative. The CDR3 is CASSLKQGVSAFF. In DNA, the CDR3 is TGTGCCAGCAGCTTAAAACAAGGGGTGAGTGCTTTCTTT.